These 16 T cell receptor beta chains came from one sample sequenced in a study of OX40 agonist ivuxolimab in advanced cancers. Clones were read by immunoSEQ multiplex PCR, and TCRdb kept only the in-frame ones, dropping some. The profile shows tens of thousands of clones, around 81% of them singletons. Here the sequenced sample was CD4+ or CD8+ T cells sorted from blood, taken in a trial of the OX40 agonist ivuxolimab. The receptor set was obtained from an adult with an advanced solid tumor such as melanoma, head and neck, liver or kidney cancer.

The V gene is TRBV10-1, the J gene TRBJ1-1, with D unclear. Germline CDR1 and CDR2: WNHNN and SYGVQD (reference sequence). Trimming removed 2 bases from V and 3 bases from J, with 13 bases in between. The CDR3 is made up of 15 amino acids. The CDR3 loop is CASSEEAVEDTEAFF. As DNA, the CDR3 is TGCGCCAGCAGTGAGGAGGCGGTTGAGGACACTGAAGCTTTCTTT.

The chain recombines TRBV20-1 with TRBJ2-1, with D uncertain. This CDR3 is 11 amino acids long. Looked up from germline, CDR1 is DFQATT and CDR2 is SNEGSKA (reference sequence). V was clipped by 8 bases and J by 7 bases, with 12 bases between them. The CDR3 DNA sequence: TGCAGTCGGCCCTTTGGGAATGAGCAGTTCTTC. It yields the protein CSRPFGNEQFF.

The rearrangement joins TRBV6-6 to TRBJ1-1, with D hard to call. Germline CDR1 and CDR2: MNHNY and SVGAGI (reference sequence). V was shortened by 1 base and J by 11 bases, with 20 bases between the two germline ends. This CDR3 spans 15 amino acids. Written as DNA, the CDR3 is TGTGCCAGCAGTTACTTTCCAGAAGAACTGAACGGGGCTTTCTTT. Translated: CASSYFPEELNGAFF.

In this sample, this clone turned up once. The chain couples TRBV6-5 to TRBJ2-2; TRBD2 matches at 11 bases. V trimming: 4 bases; J trimming: 8 bases; junction bases outside the gene matches: 9. Per germline, CDR1 MNHEY and CDR2 SVGAGI. The CDR3 length is 16 residues. The CDR3 is CASSSSGASGRGELFF. In DNA form, the CDR3 reads TGTGCCAGCAGTTCCAGCGGGGCTAGCGGGAGGGGGGAGCTGTTTTTT.

The chain joins TRBV7-2 to TRBJ2-2; D gene uncertain. Germline assignment: CDR1 SGHTA and CDR2 FQGNSA. The length of the CDR3 is 13 residues. V lost 4 bases and J lost 6, with 9 bases in between. The CDR3: CASSSGRPGELFF. CDR3 coding DNA: TGTGCCAGCAGCTCGGGCCGCCCCGGGGAGCTGTTTTTT.

V and J are TRBV7-8 and TRBJ2-1; D gene unclear. There are 11 residues in the CDR3. CDR1 is SGHVS, CDR2 FQNEAQ, per germline. V gave up 9 bases and J gave up 7 bases, with 10 bases separating them. The CDR3 sequence is CASQPLNEQFF. In nucleotides, the CDR3 is TGTGCCAGTCAGCCCCTTAATGAGCAGTTCTTC.

The chain is built from TRBV28 and TRBJ2-5; 11 bases agree with TRBD2. V trimming: 4 bases; J trimming: 1 base; junction bases outside the gene matches: 11. CDR1 MDHEN and CDR2 SYDVKM come from the germline V gene. The CDR3 consists of 18 residues. As DNA, the CDR3 is TGTGCCAGCAGTTCCGGGACTAGCGGCTCCCAGCCCCAAGAGACCCAGTACTTC. The encoded protein is CASSSGTSGSQPQETQYF.

V is TRBV7-2 and J is TRBJ2-7, with D possibly matching TRBD2 (7 bases). This CDR3 comprises 13 residues. Germline V gene lookup returns CDR1 SGHTA and CDR2 FQGNSA. V dropped 5 bases and J dropped 4 bases, with 12 bases sitting between them. The CDR3 region has the DNA TGTGCCAGCAGCGGGGGGGCCCTATACGAGCAGTACGTC. Translating it yields CASSGGALYEQYV.

The chain combines TRBV5-4 with TRBJ2-1; 9 bases are a match to TRBD2. The length of the CDR3 is 16 residues. The V segment lost 2 bases and the J segment 0 bases; nucleotides outside the gene matches: 3. Germline V gene data show CDR1 as SGHNT and CDR2 as YYREEE (reference sequence). CDR3 bases: TGTGCCAGCAGCTTAGATAGCGGGGGCTCCTACAATGAGCAGTTCTTC. Translating gives CASSLDSGGSYNEQFF.

This chain links TRBV14 with TRBJ2-2; no definite D call. Germline V gives CDR1 SGHDN, CDR2 FVKESK. The CDR3 covers 14 residues. V lost 1 base and J 3 bases, leaving 6 bases between the germline ends. The CDR3 coding sequence is TGTGCCAGCAGCCAAGCTTCCTACACCGGGGAGCTGTTTTTT. The encoded protein is CASSQASYTGELFF.

V usage is TRBV5-1 and J usage is TRBJ2-5; D possibly corresponds to TRBD1 (5 bases). CDR3 length: 16 residues. V gave up 0 bases and J gave up 4 bases, with 16 bases separating them. Germline V lookup: CDR1 SGHRS, CDR2 YFSETQ. The DNA for the CDR3 is TGCGCCAGCAGCTTGGGGGCAGGGATTTTAGGAGAGACCCAGTACTTC. It encodes CASSLGAGILGETQYF.

The rearrangement uses TRBV7-8 and TRBJ2-1, with no clear D. Trimming stripped 2 bases from V and 9 bases from J, with 8 bases between. CDR3 size: 12 residues. CDR1 and CDR2 (germline): SGHVS, FQNEAQ. The DNA of the CDR3 is TGTGCCAGCAGCTTATCCTTCGGTGAGCAGTTCTTC. It translates to CASSLSFGEQFF.

This chain uses TRBV15 with TRBJ2-1, with no clear D. V was shortened by 0 bases and J by 0 bases, with 9 bases between the two germline ends. Germline-derived CDR1 and CDR2 are LNHNV and YYDKDF (reference sequence). This CDR3 spans 16 amino acids. CDR3 nucleotide sequence: TGTGCCACCAGCAGAGATCGGGCCCCCTCCTACAATGAGCAGTTCTTC. This codes for CATSRDRAPSYNEQFF.

This rearrangement joins TRBV28 to TRBJ2-7; the D is unclear. V was cut by 4 bases and J by 4 bases, with 11 bases left in between. Germline CDR1 MDHEN, CDR2 SYDVKM. This CDR3 has 13 residues. This chain's CDR3 is CASSSGPWYEQYF. CDR3 bases: TGTGCCAGCAGTTCAGGACCGTGGTACGAGCAGTACTTC.

The chain links TRBV5-1 to TRBJ1-2; D is possibly TRBD1 (6 bases). V was clipped by 0 bases and J by 3 bases, with 9 bases between them. Germline V gene lookup returns CDR1 SGHRS and CDR2 YFSETQ. This CDR3 has 14 residues. DNA for the CDR3: TGCGCCAGCAGCTTGGCAGGGGTGGACTATGGCTACACCTTC. It yields the protein CASSLAGVDYGYTF. Variable domain in full (rest from reference TRBV5-1 and TRBJ1-2): KAGVTQTPRYLIKTRGQQVTLSCSPISGHRSVSWYQQTPGQGLQFLFEYFSETQRNKGNFPGRFSGRQFSNSRSEMNVSTLELGDSALYLCASSLAGVDYGYTFGSGTRLTVV.

This sequence joins TRBV1 and TRBJ1-6. TRBV1 is noted as a pseudogene. The CDR3 length is 18 residues. CDR3 amino acids: CTSSPNQNDESYNSPLHF. The CDR3 nucleotides are TGCACCAGCAGCCCTAACCAGAACGATGAGTCCTATAATTCACCCCTCCACTTT.